This is a list of T cell receptor beta chains from one sample in a study of beta chain features in type 1 diabetes. Using immunoSEQ multiplex PCR, the repertoire was profiled, and TCRdb retains in-frame clones only, with some absent. The table includes more than 300,000 clones, approximately 8% detected once. What was sequenced was central memory CD4+ T cells from blood. The receptors were gathered from a woman under 30 in good health. Each CDR3 is given with its conserved first and last residue. A D gene is named only where the DNA matches it firmly. Clone sizes are given selectively: once, few, many, or a class where the clone is expanded.

D	J	size	V	CDR3	DNA
.	TRBJ1-1	.	TRBV15	CATSRDSTGNTEAFF	TGTGCCACCAGCAGAGATTCGACAGGGAACACTGAAGCTTTCTTT
.	TRBJ2-3	.	TRBV10-3	CAISERQGVVGADTQYF	TGTGCCATCAGTGAACGTCAGGGTGTTGTCGGGGCAGATACGCAGTATTTT
.	TRBJ2-7	.	TRBV9	CASSVTVRGDEQYF	TGTGCCAGCAGCGTAACCGTTCGGGGAGACGAGCAGTACTTC
.	TRBJ2-1	few	TRBV27	CASSSLRTGRVQFF	TGTGCCAGCAGTTCCTTGAGAACAGGGAGGGTGCAGTTCTTC
TRBD1	TRBJ1-1	once	TRBV27	CASSRNTGQGNTEAFF	TGTGCCAGCAGTCGGAATACCGGACAGGGAAACACTGAAGCTTTCTTT
.	TRBJ1-1	.	TRBV5-1	CASSLDLGGRTEAFF	TGCGCCAGCAGCTTGGATCTAGGGGGGAGGACTGAAGCTTTCTTT
TRBD1	TRBJ2-1	few	TRBV28	CASSLSGQGSRVRGVQFF	TGTGCCAGCAGTTTATCGGGACAGGGTTCAAGGGTCCGGGGGGTGCAGTTCTTC
TRBD1	TRBJ1-1	few	TRBV28	CASSGHGTGNTEAFF	TGTGCCAGCAGTGGACACGGGACAGGGAACACTGAAGCTTTCTTT
.	TRBJ2-6	few	TRBV5-1	CASSLGQGFSGANVLTF	TGCGCCAGCAGCTTGGGGCAGGGCTTCTCTGGGGCCAACGTCCTGACTTTC
.	TRBJ1-1	few	TRBV6-5	CASSSEIGSAAFF	TGTGCCAGCAGTTCAGAAATAGGCTCCGCAGCTTTCTTT
.	TRBJ1-3	few	TRBV7-9	CASSTREAGNTIYF	TGTGCCAGCAGTACCAGGGAGGCTGGAAACACCATATATTTT
.	TRBJ2-3	few	TRBV6-6	CASSYAPARPRDTQYF	TGTGCCAGCAGTTACGCGCCAGCTAGACCTAGGGATACGCAGTATTTT
.	TRBJ1-2	few	TRBV7-2	CASSLSIPYGYTF	TGTGCCAGCAGCTTATCCATCCCTTATGGCTACACCTTC
.	TRBJ2-2	.	TRBV19	CASRAWTAQNTGELFF	TGTGCCAGTAGGGCATGGACGGCCCAGAACACCGGGGAGCTGTTTTTT
TRBD1	TRBJ1-2	.	TRBV9	CASAGTGFMNYGYTF	TGTGCCAGTGCCGGGACAGGGTTTATGAACTATGGCTACACCTTC
.	TRBJ1-3	.	TRBV27	CASSLSGYGNTIYF	TGTGCCAGCAGTTTATCGGGGTATGGAAACACCATATATTTT
.	TRBJ1-2	many	TRBV14	CASSPGRGYGYTF	TGTGCCAGCAGCCCCGGACGGGGCTATGGCTACACCTTC
.	TRBJ2-5	.	TRBV5-1	CASRVGTQETQYF	TGCGCCAGCAGAGTAGGCACTCAAGAGACCCAGTACTTC
TRBD2	TRBJ2-7	few	TRBV6-5	CASELAGVEQYF	TGTGCCAGCGAACTAGCGGGAGTCGAGCAGTACTTC
.	TRBJ2-2	.	TRBV4-3	CASSRGDVNTGELFF	TGCGCCAGCAGCCGGGGGGATGTGAACACCGGGGAGCTGTTTTTT
TRBD2	TRBJ2-1	few	TRBV10-2	CASSEAGGPYNEQFF	TGCGCCAGCAGTGAGGCGGGAGGCCCCTACAATGAGCAGTTCTTC
TRBD2	TRBJ2-7	few	TRBV28	CATIPGTSGYEQYF	TGTGCCACCATCCCCGGGACTAGCGGTTACGAGCAGTACTTC
TRBD1	TRBJ1-4	.	TRBV4-3	CASSQGGTVNEKLFF	TGCGCCAGCAGCCAAGGGGGGACAGTTAATGAAAAACTGTTTTTT
.	TRBJ2-1	.	TRBV2	CASSTQHTRSNEQFF	TGTGCCAGCAGTACTCAACACACTAGGTCGAATGAGCAGTTCTTC
.	TRBJ1-2	few	TRBV10-3	CAISETRGRYGYTF	TGTGCCATCAGTGAAACCCGGGGCCGCTATGGCTACACCTTC
TRBD2	TRBJ2-1	few	TRBV5-1	CASSPTGTSGTREQFF	TGCGCCAGCAGCCCTACCGGGACTAGCGGGACCCGGGAGCAGTTCTTC
.	TRBJ2-3	.	TRBV11-1	CASSLMGRPSTDTQYF	TGTGCCAGCAGCTTAATGGGTCGCCCTAGCACAGATACGCAGTATTTT
.	TRBJ2-7	few	TRBV4-2	CASSQSSHLPYEQYF	TGTGCCAGCAGCCAATCAAGTCACCTACCCTACGAGCAGTACTTC
.	TRBJ2-7	.	TRBV18	CASSPRIRDGDEQYF	TGTGCCAGCTCACCTCGGATCAGGGACGGCGACGAGCAGTACTTC